This record covers a single T cell receptor beta chain. The antigen is not known. Unsorted whole blood yielded blood RNA, and germline DNA was extracted as well. The data are from a study of tumor-infiltrating lymphocytes in primary liver carcinoma. Study-level results: Researchers found tumor-adjacent and tumor-blood pairs overlapped less than tumor region pairs.

CDR1 and CDR2 from the germline V gene are SQVTM and ANQGSEA. This CDR3 is built from 13 residues. V was pared by 8 bases and J by 5 bases, with 10 bases of the junction left unmatched. Production of TCR beta cDNA used around 500 ng total RNA together with a constant-region primer. Modified slightly, ARM-PCR produced TCR beta libraries over three nested multiplex PCR rounds. In the first two PCR rounds, TRBV1-TRBV30 forward primers were paired with a C-beta reverse primer, and each round lasted around 10 cycles. TCRdb fed the multiplex PCR reads into MiXCR, producing one record per CDR3 protein. Among some 320,000 distinct CDR3 sequences listed, 60% to 80% were seen once.

This TCR came from a man aged 35-49 years with primary liver carcinoma and hepatitis B virus infection. Sequenced: peripheral blood. This sequence joins TRBV29-1 and TRBJ2-7, with 9 bases aligning to TRBD2. The CDR3 reads CSMSSGSKNEQYF. Written as DNA, the CDR3 is TGCAGCATGAGTAGCGGGAGCAAAAACGAGCAGTACTTC.